One sample yielded the 6 T cell receptor beta chains listed below, sequenced in a study of OX40 agonist ivuxolimab in advanced cancers. Some clones are missing from TCRdb's copy, which holds only in-frame ones; the method was immunoSEQ multiplex PCR. There are about 100,000 clones in the sample; approximately 94% occur only once, and approximately 0.2% lies in the top ten. The sequencing here drew on CD4+ or CD8+ T cells sorted from blood, taken in a trial of the OX40 agonist ivuxolimab. The receptors were gathered from an adult with an advanced solid tumor such as melanoma, head and neck, liver or kidney cancer.

This clone appeared a single time. The rearrangement joins TRBV5-1 to TRBJ2-1; 14 bases map to TRBD2. The CDR3 totals 18 residues. Germline V gene data show CDR1 as SGHRS and CDR2 as YFSETQ. After removal of 0 bases from V and 0 bases from J, the junction contained 2 bases not matched to a gene. In DNA, the CDR3 is TGCGCCAGCAGCTTGGTTGGACTAGCGGGGGGCTCCTACAATGAGCAGTTCTTC. It encodes CASSLVGLAGGSYNEQFF.

J is TRBJ2-5 and V is TRBV5-1, with TRBD1 matching over 9 bases. The CDR3 has 14 amino acids. V was clipped by 5 bases and J by 3 bases; unmatched bases: 5. Germline V gene data show CDR1 as SGHRS and CDR2 as YFSETQ. The CDR3 DNA reads as TGCGCCAGCAGTTGGGGACAGGGAGAAGAGACCCAGTACTTC. This codes for CASSWGQGEETQYF.

The chain recombines TRBV19 with TRBJ2-7, with TRBD1 matching over 8 bases. CDR3 length equals 14 residues. V shed 5 bases and J 5 bases; nucleotides not matched to a gene: 8. Per the germline V gene, CDR1 is LNHDA and CDR2 is SQIVND (reference sequence). DNA of the CDR3: TGTGCCAGTAGTTTTGGGACAGGTTCGGACGAGCAGTACTTC. This translates into CASSFGTGSDEQYF. Supplemented by reference TRBV19 and TRBJ2-7, the full variable domain reads DGGITQSPKYLFRKEGQNVTLSCEQNLNHDAMYWYRQDPGQGLRLIYYSQIVNDFQKGDIAEGYSVSREKKESFPLTVTSAQKNPTAFYLCASSFGTGSDEQYFGPGTRLTVT.

About this clone itself: The sample contains more than one DNA sequence encoding this CDR3. The chain recombines TRBV9 with TRBJ1-4, with a tentative D call TRBD1 (5 bases). Deletions cut 2 bases from V and 8 bases from J, with 16 bases between. Germline CDR1 reads SGDLS; CDR2 reads YYNGEE. This CDR3 has 15 residues. CDR3 DNA: TGTGCCAGCAGCGTGGGGGACCCCGCAGGGGAAAAACTGTTTTTT. Protein sequence: CASSVGDPAGEKLFF.

In DNA form, the CDR3 reads TGTGCCAGCACCTGGGGGCTCATGAACACTGAAGCTTTCTTT. Its translation is CASTWGLMNTEAFF. This chain uses TRBV11-2 with TRBJ1-1; TRBD1 might be the D (6 bases). The CDR3 is made up of 14 amino acids. Germline-derived CDR1 and CDR2 are SGHAT and FQNNGV. Trimming pared 7 bases from V and 0 bases from J, leaving 12 bases between.

The V and J genes are TRBV7-2 and TRBJ2-7; 8 nucleotides line up with TRBD2. The V gene's germline CDR1 is SGHTA and CDR2 FQGNSA. Germline trimming cut 2 bases from V and 3 bases from J; bases unmatched to any gene: 6. The length of the CDR3 is 15 residues. In nucleotides, the CDR3 is TGTGCCAGCAGCTTAAGCGGGAGAATCGGCTACGAGCAGTACTTC. Translating it yields CASSLSGRIGYEQYF.